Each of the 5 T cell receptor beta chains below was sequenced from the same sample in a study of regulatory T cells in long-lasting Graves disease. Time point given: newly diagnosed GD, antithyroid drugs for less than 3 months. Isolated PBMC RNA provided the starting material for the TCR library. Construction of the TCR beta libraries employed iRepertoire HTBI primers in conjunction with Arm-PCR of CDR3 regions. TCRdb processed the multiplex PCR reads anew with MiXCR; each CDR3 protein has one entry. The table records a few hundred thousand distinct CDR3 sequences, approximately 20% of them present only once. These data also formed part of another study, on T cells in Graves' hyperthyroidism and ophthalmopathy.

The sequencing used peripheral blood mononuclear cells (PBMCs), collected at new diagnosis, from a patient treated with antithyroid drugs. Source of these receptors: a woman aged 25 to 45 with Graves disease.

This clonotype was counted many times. Here the CDR3 DNA reads TGCAGTGCTAGAGGAACGGGACAGGGGGTAGGGAACACTGAAGCTTTCTTT. Its protein is CSARGTGQGVGNTEAFF. The chain uses TRBV20-1 and TRBJ1-1, with 11 bases that match TRBD1. Germline CDR1 and CDR2: DFQATT and SNEGSKA (reference sequence). The CDR3 consists of 17 residues. Trimming at V came to 1 base and at J to 1 base, leaving 8 bases not matched to a gene.

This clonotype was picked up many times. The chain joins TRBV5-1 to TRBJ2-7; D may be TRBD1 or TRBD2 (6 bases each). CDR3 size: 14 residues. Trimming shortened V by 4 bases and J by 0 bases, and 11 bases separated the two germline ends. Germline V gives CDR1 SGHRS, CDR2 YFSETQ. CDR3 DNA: TGCGCCAGCAGCCGGGGGCCTAGCTCCTACGAGCAGTACTTC. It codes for CASSRGPSSYEQYF.

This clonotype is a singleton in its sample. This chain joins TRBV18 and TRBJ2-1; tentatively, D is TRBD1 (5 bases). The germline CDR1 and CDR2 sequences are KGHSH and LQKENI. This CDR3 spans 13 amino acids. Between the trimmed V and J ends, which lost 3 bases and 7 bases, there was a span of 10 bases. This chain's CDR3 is CASSPTATNEQFF. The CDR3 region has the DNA TGTGCCAGCTCACCGACAGCAACTAATGAGCAGTTCTTC.

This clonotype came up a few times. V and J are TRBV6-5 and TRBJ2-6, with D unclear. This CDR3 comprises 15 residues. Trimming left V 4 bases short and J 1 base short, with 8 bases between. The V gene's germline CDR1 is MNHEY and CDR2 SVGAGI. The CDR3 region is CASSLPGSGANVLTF. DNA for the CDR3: TGTGCCAGCAGTTTACCGGGTTCTGGGGCCAACGTCCTGACTTTC.

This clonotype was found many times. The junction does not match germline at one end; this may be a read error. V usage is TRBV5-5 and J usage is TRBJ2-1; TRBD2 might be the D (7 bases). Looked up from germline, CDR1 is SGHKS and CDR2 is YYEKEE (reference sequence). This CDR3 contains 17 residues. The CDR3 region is CASSLAGRGRSYNEQFF. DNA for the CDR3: TGCGCCAGCAGCTTGGCCGGGCGGGGGCGCTCCTACAATGAGCAGTTCTTC.